The 23 T cell receptor beta chains given below trace back to one sample, sequenced in a study of neurological immune-mediated disorders. One entry per CDR3 protein results from TCRdb running MiXCR on the 5' RACE reads. The repertoire holds some 48,000 distinct CDR3 sequences, 20% to 25% seen once, with around 4% in the top ten. Stated time point: technical triplicate 3. The sequenced material came from PBMCs. These receptors all stem from a man aged 60 to 75 with HTLV-1-associated myelopathy (HAM/TSP).

In its sample, this clonotype was seen many times. This chain connects TRBV11-2 to TRBJ2-1, with TRBD2 matching 11 bases. This CDR3 spans 17 amino acids. Trimming cost V 7 bases and J 7 bases; bases outside gene matches: 15. Germline assignment: CDR1 SGHAT and CDR2 FQNNGV. The CDR3 nucleotides are TGTGCCAGCATGACACATACTGTAGCGGGAGGGCGAAATGAGCAGTTCTTC. Its protein product is CASMTHTVAGGRNEQFF.

This clonotype has at least ten counts. This chain joins TRBV6-5 and TRBJ2-7, with TRBD1 matching over 9 bases. The CDR3 totals 15 residues. Germline CDR1 reads MNHEY; CDR2 reads SVGAGI. V trimming: 2 bases; J trimming: 4 bases; junction bases outside the gene matches: 6. The DNA of the CDR3 is TGTGCCAGCAGTTACAAGGGGACAGGGTTGTACGAGCAGTACTTC. Translated: CASSYKGTGLYEQYF.

The genes are TRBV20-1 and TRBJ1-5; perhaps TRBD1 as D (5 bases). The germline V and J ends were trimmed by 3 bases and 7 bases, with 13 bases remaining between them. CDR3 size: 13 residues. Germline CDR1 DFQATT, CDR2 SNEGSKA (reference sequence). The CDR3 sequence is CSASPPGGQPQHF. The CDR3 nucleotides read TGCAGTGCTAGTCCCCCCGGGGGGCAGCCCCAGCATTTT.

The genes are TRBV29-1 and TRBJ1-3; the D gene is possibly TRBD1 (5 bases). Germline-derived CDR1 and CDR2 are SQVTM and ANQGSEA. The CDR3 runs 14 residues. In nucleotides, the CDR3 is TGCTGCGCGAGATCAGGGTTCTCTGGAAACACCATATATTTT. It is translated as CCARSGFSGNTIYF.

Concerning this clonotype itself: A much larger clone lies one base from this, so it may be a read error. The chain joins TRBV6-1 to TRBJ1-2, with D perhaps matching TRBD1 (6 bases). This CDR3 is built from 14 residues. From germline, CDR1 is MNHNS and CDR2 SASEGT. The CDR3 nucleotides read TGTGCCAGCAGTGAATCAGTAAGGGGGATTGGCTTCACCTTC. This translates into CASSESVRGIGFTF.

The genes are TRBV29-1 and TRBJ1-2, with a possible D match to TRBD1 (6 bases). V shed 0 bases and J shed 3 bases, with 23 bases lying between them. This CDR3 region has 18 residues. The germline gives CDR1 SQVTM, CDR2 ANQGSEA. The DNA for the CDR3 is TGCAGCGTTGAAGATCTCGTCGGGGGCAGAACCCTTTACTATGGCTACACCTTC. This encodes CSVEDLVGGRTLYYGYTF.

This clonotype has just one count. A much larger clone sits a single nucleotide away, making a read error possible. V gene TRBV5-1 combines with J gene TRBJ1-2; D unclear. Germline V gene sequence: CDR1 SGHRS, CDR2 YFSETQ. Trimming removed 4 bases at V and 7 bases at J, with 14 bases between. The length of the CDR3 is 13 residues. Written as DNA, the CDR3 is TGCGCCAGCAGCACCGGACCGGAGCCTGGCTACACCTTC. Its protein product is CASSTGPEPGYTF.

This clonotype was detected ten times or more. The chain couples TRBV5-1 to TRBJ2-1, with D perhaps TRBD2 (5 bases). The CDR3 is 16 residues long. Trimming pared 1 base from V and 0 bases from J, leaving 11 bases between. Germline-derived CDR1 and CDR2 are SGHRS and YFSETQ. CDR3 nucleotides: TGCGCCAGCAGCTTGCCAGGACTGAGCTCCTACAATGAGCAGTTCTTC. Translated, it gives CASSLPGLSSYNEQFF.

The table lists this clonotype with many counts. V gene TRBV20-1 combines with J gene TRBJ2-5, with D hard to call. This CDR3 comprises 12 residues. Germline V lookup: CDR1 DFQATT, CDR2 SNEGSKA (reference sequence). V was trimmed by 1 base and J by 4 bases, leaving 7 bases between them. The CDR3 protein is CSARVLSETQYF. The CDR3 DNA reads as TGCAGTGCTAGAGTCCTCTCAGAGACCCAGTACTTC.

In its sample, this clonotype was seen many times. CDR3 coding DNA: TGCGCCAGCAGCATTGACCTACAGGGTATTCTGTACGAGCAGTACTTC. It is translated as CASSIDLQGILYEQYF. V gene TRBV5-1 combines with J gene TRBJ2-7; D may be TRBD1 (6 bases). The CDR3 extends over 16 amino acids. The V end lost 4 bases, the J end lost 4 bases, and 21 bases lay between the germline ends. The germline gives CDR1 SGHRS, CDR2 YFSETQ.

This clonotype occurred many times. This rearrangement joins TRBV20-1 to TRBJ2-5; possible D gene TRBD1, 6 bases. From germline, CDR1 is DFQATT and CDR2 SNEGSKA (reference sequence). The CDR3 runs to 16 residues. Trimming took off 0 bases at V and 7 bases at J, with 21 bases between the two ends. CDR3 amino acids: CSARDSDSRLRGTQYF. DNA of the CDR3: TGCAGTGCTAGAGATTCGGACAGCCGGTTACGGGGGACCCAGTACTTC.

In this sample, this clonotype turned up many times. J is TRBJ2-3 and V is TRBV2; 7 bases are shared with TRBD2. This CDR3 has 14 amino acids. Germline V gene data show CDR1 as SNHLY and CDR2 as FYNNEI. Germline trimming cut 4 bases from V and 2 bases from J; bases unmatched to any gene: 3. The chain's CDR3 is CASSVERDTDTQYF. The CDR3 coding sequence is TGTGCCAGCAGTGTCGAGCGGGACACAGATACGCAGTATTTT. The whole variable domain, filled in from reference TRBV2 and TRBJ2-3, reads EPEVTQTPSHQVTQMGQEVILRCVPISNHLYFYWYRQILGQKVEFLVSFYNNEISEKSEIFDDQFSVERPDGSNFTLKIRSTKLEDSAMYFCASSVERDTDTQYFGPGTRLTVL.

The table lists this clonotype with many counts. The chain combines TRBV5-1 with TRBJ2-7, with 12 bases aligning to TRBD2. CDR1 SGHRS and CDR2 YFSETQ come from the germline V gene. The CDR3 totals 14 residues. J was trimmed by 4 bases and V by 7 bases; bases with no gene match: 6. Here the CDR3 DNA reads TGCGCCAGCGGGACTAGCGGGTTGCAATACGAGCAGTACTTC. Translation: CASGTSGLQYEQYF.

The chain carries TRBV14 and TRBJ1-2; TRBD1 might be the D (6 bases). The CDR3 runs to 15 residues. Germline values: CDR1 SGHDN, CDR2 FVKESK. V was trimmed by 2 bases and J by 3 bases, leaving 13 bases between them. The CDR3 DNA reads as TGTGCCAGCAGCCAAAACCGGGACACCTACTATGGCTACACCTTC. Amino acids: CASSQNRDTYYGYTF. The full variable domain, in which reference TRBV14 and TRBJ1-2 provide the parts outside the CDR3, is EAGVTQFPSHSVIEKGQTVTLRCDPISGHDNLYWYRRVMGKEIKFLLHFVKESKQDESGMPNNRFLAERTGGTYSTLKVQPAELEDSGVYFCASSQNRDTYYGYTFGSGTRLTVV.

This clonotype was picked up one time. V gene TRBV18 combines with J gene TRBJ1-1, with TRBD1 identical over 8 bases. The CDR3 covers 17 residues. The V gene end was trimmed by 3 bases and the J gene end by 1 base; junction bases not matched to a gene: 10. CDR1 is KGHSH and CDR2 is LQKENI in the germline V gene. CDR3 sequence reads: CASSPLPLGQGNTEAFF. The CDR3 nucleotides are TGTGCCAGCTCACCCTTACCCTTAGGACAGGGGAACACTGAAGCTTTCTTT.

This clonotype has ten or more counts. The rearrangement joins TRBV5-1 to TRBJ1-4; 7 bases line up with TRBD1. Germline assignment: CDR1 SGHRS and CDR2 YFSETQ. Unmatched junction bases numbered 8, after V lost 6 bases and J lost 0 bases. This CDR3 is built from 16 residues. The CDR3 nucleotides are TGCGCCAGCACGCCGGGACAGAGAGCAACTAATGAAAAACTGTTTTTT. Translating it yields CASTPGQRATNEKLFF.

This clonotype has a handful of counts. CDR3 amino acids: CASSSLTGGDSPLHF. CDR3 in DNA: TGCGCCAGCAGCTCTTTAACAGGGGGTGATTCACCCCTCCACTTT. The gene calls are TRBV5-1 and TRBJ1-6; 8 bases fit TRBD1. Germline lookup yields CDR1 SGHRS and CDR2 YFSETQ. After removal of 3 bases from V and 8 bases from J, the junction contained 7 bases not matched to a gene. This CDR3 contains 15 residues.

The table lists this clonotype with many counts. This chain connects TRBV20-1 to TRBJ2-1; tentatively, D is TRBD1 (5 bases). The V gene's germline CDR1 is DFQATT and CDR2 SNEGSKA (reference sequence). With 1 base removed from V and 2 bases from J, the gap between germline ends came to 6 bases. This CDR3 region has 13 residues. CDR3 region: CSARVQAYNEQFF. The CDR3 DNA follows: TGCAGTGCTAGAGTACAGGCCTACAATGAGCAGTTCTTC.

Worth noting for this clonotype: The junction and the germline gene differ at one end; a read error may be behind it. The rearrangement links TRBV5-1 to TRBJ2-3; 14 bases are shared with TRBD2. The CDR3 is 15 amino acids. Germline CDR1 SGHRS, CDR2 YFSETQ. Here the CDR3 reads CASSSGLAGADAQYF. The CDR3 coding sequence is TGTGCCAGCAGCTCGGGACTAGCGGGAGCAGATGCGCAGTATTTT.

This clonotype was recorded at least ten times. This chain uses TRBV21-1 with TRBJ2-3; the table's D call TRBD2 went unverified against the DNA. TRBV21-1 has pseudogene status. The CDR3 consists of 16 residues. The CDR3 sequence: CASSPREAGGPNTQYF. The CDR3 region has the DNA TGTGCCAGCAGCCCCCGAGAGGCGGGAGGGCCGAATACGCAGTATTTT.

This clonotype was seen many times. J is TRBJ2-2 and V is TRBV5-6, with D perhaps matching TRBD2 (5 bases). Per the germline V gene, CDR1 is SGHDT and CDR2 is YYEEEE. V gave up 4 bases and J gave up 2 bases, with 12 bases separating them. The CDR3 has 15 residues. The CDR3: CASSAGALNTGELFF. The DNA of the CDR3 is TGTGCCAGCAGCGCGGGTGCTCTAAACACCGGGGAGCTGTTTTTT.

This clonotype was seen ten or more times. V and J are TRBV20-1 and TRBJ2-4; no definite D call. V shed 2 bases and J shed 0 bases, with 5 bases lying between them. The CDR3 is 13 residues long. Germline assignment: CDR1 DFQATT and CDR2 SNEGSKA (reference sequence). The CDR3 is CSARRVAKNIQYF. The CDR3 coding sequence is TGCAGTGCTAGACGGGTAGCCAAAAACATTCAGTACTTC.

The V gene is TRBV27, the J gene TRBJ2-7; 8 bases align to TRBD1. This CDR3 comprises 14 residues. Per the germline V gene, CDR1 is MNHEY and CDR2 is SMNVEV (reference sequence). V shed 3 bases, J shed 4 bases, and the junction held 5 bases outside the gene matches. CDR3 sequence reads: CASSFSGGGYEQYF. The CDR3 coding sequence is TGTGCCAGCAGTTTCTCAGGGGGCGGATACGAGCAGTACTTC.